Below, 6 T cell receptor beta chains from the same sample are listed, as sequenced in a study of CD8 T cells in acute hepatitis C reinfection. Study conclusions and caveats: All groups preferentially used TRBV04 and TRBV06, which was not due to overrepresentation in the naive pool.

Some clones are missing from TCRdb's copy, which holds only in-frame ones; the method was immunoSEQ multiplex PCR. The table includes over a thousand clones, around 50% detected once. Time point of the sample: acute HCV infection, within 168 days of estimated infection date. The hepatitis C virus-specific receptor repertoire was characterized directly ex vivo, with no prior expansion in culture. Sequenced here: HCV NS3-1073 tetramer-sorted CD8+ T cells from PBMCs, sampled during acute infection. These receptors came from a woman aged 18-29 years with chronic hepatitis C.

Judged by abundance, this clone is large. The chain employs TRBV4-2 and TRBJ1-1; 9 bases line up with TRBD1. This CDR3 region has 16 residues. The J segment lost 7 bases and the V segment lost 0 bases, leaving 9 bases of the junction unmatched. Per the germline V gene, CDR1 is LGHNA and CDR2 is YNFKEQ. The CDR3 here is CASSQELDRGLGEAFF. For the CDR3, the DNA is TGTGCCAGCAGCCAAGAGCTGGACAGGGGCCTAGGTGAAGCTTTCTTT.

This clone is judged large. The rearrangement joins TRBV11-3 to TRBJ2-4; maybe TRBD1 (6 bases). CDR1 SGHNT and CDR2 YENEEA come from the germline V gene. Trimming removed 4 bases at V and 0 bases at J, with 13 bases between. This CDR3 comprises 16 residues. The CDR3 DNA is TGTGCCAGCAGCTGCCGGGACACCGTAGCCAAAAACATTCAGTACTTC. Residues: CASSCRDTVAKNIQYF.

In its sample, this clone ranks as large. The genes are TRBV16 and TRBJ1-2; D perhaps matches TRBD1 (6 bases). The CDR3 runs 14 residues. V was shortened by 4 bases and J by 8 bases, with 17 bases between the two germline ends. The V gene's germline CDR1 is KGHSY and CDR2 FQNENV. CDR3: CASSPHSQGIGYTF. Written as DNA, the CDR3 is TGTGCCAGCAGCCCCCACTCACAGGGTATCGGCTACACCTTC.

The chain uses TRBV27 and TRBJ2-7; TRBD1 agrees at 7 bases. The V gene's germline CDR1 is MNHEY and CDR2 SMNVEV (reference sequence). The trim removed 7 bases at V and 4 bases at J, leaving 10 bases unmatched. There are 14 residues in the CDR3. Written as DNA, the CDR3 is TGTGCCAGCATGGCGTACTCACAGGGGTACGAGCAGTACTTC. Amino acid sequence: CASMAYSQGYEQYF.

The CDR3 reads CASMTGGTTEAFF. In nucleotides, the CDR3 is TGTGCCAGCATGACAGGGGGGACCACTGAAGCTTTCTTT. J is TRBJ1-1 and V is TRBV4-2, with 9 bases that match TRBD1. CDR1 is LGHNA, CDR2 YNFKEQ, per germline. CDR3 length equals 13 residues. The V and J ends lost 7 bases and 4 bases, in that order; junction bases with no gene match: 4.

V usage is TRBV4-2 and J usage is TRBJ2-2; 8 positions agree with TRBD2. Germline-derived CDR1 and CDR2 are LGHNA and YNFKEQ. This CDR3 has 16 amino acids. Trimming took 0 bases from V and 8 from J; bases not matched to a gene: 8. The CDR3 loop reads CASSQEIGGAWGELFF. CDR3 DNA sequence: TGTGCCAGCAGCCAAGAGATCGGGGGGGCTTGGGGGGAGCTGTTTTTT.